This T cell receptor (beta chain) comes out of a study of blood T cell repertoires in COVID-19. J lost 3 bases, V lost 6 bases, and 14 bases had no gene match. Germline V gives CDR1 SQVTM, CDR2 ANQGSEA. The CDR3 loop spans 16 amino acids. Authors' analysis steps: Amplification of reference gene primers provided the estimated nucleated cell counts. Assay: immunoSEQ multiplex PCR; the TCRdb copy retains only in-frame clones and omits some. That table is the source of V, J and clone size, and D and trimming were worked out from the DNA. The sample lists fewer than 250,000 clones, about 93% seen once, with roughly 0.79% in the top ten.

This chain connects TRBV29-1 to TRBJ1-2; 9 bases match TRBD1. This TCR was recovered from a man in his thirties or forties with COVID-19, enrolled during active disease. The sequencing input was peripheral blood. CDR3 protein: CSVEPAGTGSYYGYTF. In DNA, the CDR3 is TGCAGCGTCGAACCGGCGGGGACAGGGAGTTACTATGGCTACACCTTC. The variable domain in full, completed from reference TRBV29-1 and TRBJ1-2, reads SAVISQKPSRDICQRGTSLTIQCQVDSQVTMMFWYRQQPGQSLTLIATANQGSEATYESGFVIDKFPISRPNLTFSTLTVSNMSPEDSSIYLCSVEPAGTGSYYGYTFGSGTRLTVV.